The sequence of this T cell receptor (beta chain) was determined in a study of CD8+ T cells in alopecia areata. Study details: A regimen of oral tofacitinib, 5 to 10 mg twice daily, was given to treated patients.

Study observations and caveats: Patients shared TCRs less clearly than mice did, possibly for HLA-related reasons.

Concerning this clone itself: Its antigen is undetermined.

V was pared by 2 bases and J by 7 bases, with 9 bases between. CDR3 length equals 13 residues. CDR1 and CDR2 from the germline V gene are GTSNPN and SVGIG (reference sequence). Alopecia areata patients gave lesional scalp punch biopsies and peripheral blood samples. Sequencing used cDNA as its template, made by extracting RNA and reverse transcribing it. Generated by immunoSEQ multiplex PCR, the TCRdb table keeps only in-frame clones and is missing some. The sample has 150,000 to 200,000 clones, just under 60% seen once. The chain recombines TRBV30 with TRBJ1-6, with D uncertain. Sequencing used CD4+ T cells sorted from blood, obtained at week 0. The clonotype originates from a human donor with alopecia areata. The DNA of the CDR3 is TGTGCCTGGAGTAGCTCCGCCAATTCACCCCTCCACTTT. Encoded protein: CAWSSSANSPLHF. The full variable domain, rest sourced from reference TRBV30 and TRBJ1-6, is SQTIHQWPATLVQPVGSPLSLECTVEGTSNPNLYWYRQAAGRGLQLLFYSVGIGQISSEVPQNLSASRPQDRQFILSSKKLLLSDSGFYLCAWSSSANSPLHFGNGTRLTVT.